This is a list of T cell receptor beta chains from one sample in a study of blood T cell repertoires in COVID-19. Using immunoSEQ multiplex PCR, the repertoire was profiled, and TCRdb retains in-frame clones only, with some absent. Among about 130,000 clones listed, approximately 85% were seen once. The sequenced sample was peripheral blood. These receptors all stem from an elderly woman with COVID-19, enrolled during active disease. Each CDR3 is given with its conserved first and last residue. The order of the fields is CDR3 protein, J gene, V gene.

CDR3aa: CASSEAWGGGYGYTF; j_gene: TRBJ1-2; v_gene: TRBV6-1
CDR3aa: CASSLGLAGGPPDGELFF; j_gene: TRBJ2-2; v_gene: TRBV11-3
CDR3aa: CASNTVAGGHEQYF; j_gene: TRBJ2-7; v_gene: TRBV2
CDR3aa: CASSLEGPRISPLHF; j_gene: TRBJ1-6; v_gene: TRBV7-2
CDR3aa: CASSLGTRLSYNEQFF; j_gene: TRBJ2-1; v_gene: TRBV11-2
CDR3aa: CASSLTGAGLYEQYF; j_gene: TRBJ2-7; v_gene: TRBV28
CDR3aa: CASSGRRAGGDNEQFF; j_gene: TRBJ2-1; v_gene: TRBV2
CDR3aa: CASSWLAGEFNEQFF; j_gene: TRBJ2-1; v_gene: TRBV28
CDR3aa: CASSLGGQGQSSGNTIYF; j_gene: TRBJ1-3; v_gene: TRBV28
CDR3aa: CATSRGQGGYEQYF; j_gene: TRBJ2-7; v_gene: TRBV15
CDR3aa: CASSLGQPATNEKLFF; j_gene: TRBJ1-4; v_gene: TRBV28
CDR3aa: CASSWGTQETQYF; j_gene: TRBJ2-5; v_gene: TRBV11-2
CDR3aa: CASSQTIPRQGYSSPLHF; j_gene: TRBJ1-6; v_gene: TRBV27
CDR3aa: CASSLTARGQGVDYGYTF; j_gene: TRBJ1-2; v_gene: TRBV7-3
CDR3aa: CASSPTGTSGSYGGELFF; j_gene: TRBJ2-2; v_gene: TRBV7-8
CDR3aa: CATSDLIGGGKNTGELFF; j_gene: TRBJ2-2; v_gene: TRBV24-1